This entry features one T cell receptor beta chain sequence. It lacks a known antigen. No base-level quality is on record; no much larger clone is a single base apart. The record originates from a study of PD-1 blockade in mismatch repair-deficient tumors (TCRdb year 2017). Study-level background: Between September 2013 and September 2016, the trial enrolled 86 consecutive patients with about twelve mismatch repair-deficient cancer types, every one of whom had been previously treated and was progressing. Deep sequencing of TCR CDR3 regions was used to track tumor-associated T cell clones in peripheral blood of patients responding to PD-1 blockade. The study at large found these results: After pembrolizumab, tumor-resident clones, which were often undetectable in blood before treatment, expanded rapidly and then contracted, generally ahead of radiologic responses.

Libraries came from the immunoSEQ multiplex PCR assay. TCRdb retrieved this table from immuneACCESS and kept in-frame rearrangements only. Not all clones are present; in checked studies, unresolved V genes account for under half, and no reason is known for the remainder. The sample table shows approximately 110,000 clones, and roughly 80% are seen once. The top ten clonotypes cover 4.7% of the sample. Mismatch repair deficiency in every enrolled patient was established by polymerase chain reaction or immunohistochemistry. TCR sequencing was performed for a few patients who responded to pembrolizumab therapy. In the phase II trial, pembrolizumab PD-1 blockade was tested prospectively in advanced mismatch repair-deficient cancers, no matter which tissue of origin the cancers came from. Peripheral blood T cell samples were collected serially, before PD-1 blockade began and at several time points afterward. Blood sampling time points were reported as weeks after the first dose of pembrolizumab.

The material sequenced was peripheral blood, taken approximately 60 weeks after starting pembrolizumab. This TCR derives from an adult with mismatch repair-deficient cancer.

The CDR3 here reads CASSQDEGETYNEQFF. The DNA sequence reads TGCGCCAGCAGCCAAGATGAGGGGGAGACCTACAATGAGCAGTTCTTC. The chain is made from TRBV4-3 and TRBJ2-1, with a weak D call of TRBD1 (6 bases match). The germline V gene yields LGHNA for CDR1 and YSLEER for CDR2. V gives up 0 bases and J gives up 2 bases, and the segment between their germline ends measures 11 bases. From cysteine to phenylalanine, the CDR3 is 16 amino acids long. Only the CDR3 DNA stays, 48 bases, in frame from base 1.